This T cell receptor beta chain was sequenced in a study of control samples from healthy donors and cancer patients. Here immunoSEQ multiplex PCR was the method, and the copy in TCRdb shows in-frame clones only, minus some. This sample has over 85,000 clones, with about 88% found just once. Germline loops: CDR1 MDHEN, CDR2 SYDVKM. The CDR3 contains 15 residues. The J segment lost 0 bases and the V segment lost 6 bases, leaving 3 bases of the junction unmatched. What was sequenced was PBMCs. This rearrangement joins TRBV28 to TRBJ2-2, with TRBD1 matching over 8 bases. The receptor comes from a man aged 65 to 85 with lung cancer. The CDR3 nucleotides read TGTGCCAGCAGACCAGGGGGCACGAACACCGGGGAGCTGTTTTTT. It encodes CASRPGGTNTGELFF.